These 14 T cell receptor beta chains originate from one sample sequenced in a study of shared clonotypes between healthy human individuals. TCRdb keeps only in-frame clones here, not all; method: immunoSEQ multiplex PCR. There are hundreds of thousands of clones in the sample; more than 95% occur only once, and more than 0.3% lies in the top ten. Only CD45RO-negative cells positively selected for CCR7 counted as naive CD8 cells, so terminally differentiated effector memory CD45RA+ cells were excluded. The specimen was naive CD8+ T cells sorted from blood. Every receptor here comes from a young man in good health.

The V call is TRBV27, the J call TRBJ2-1; TRBD2 matches at 10 bases. The germline V gene has CDR1 MNHEY and CDR2 SMNVEV (reference sequence). The CDR3 spans 16 residues. With 7 bases clipped from V and 2 bases from J, the junction kept 8 bases outside the gene matches. The chain's CDR3 is CASTYPSGRAYNEQFF. Here the CDR3 DNA reads TGTGCCAGCACCTACCCCAGCGGGAGGGCCTACAATGAGCAGTTCTTC.

About this clone: The sample has other DNA sequences that encode this CDR3 too. The chain carries TRBV19 and TRBJ1-5, with D unresolved. Germline V lookup: CDR1 LNHDA, CDR2 SQIVND (reference sequence). V lost 1 base to trimming and J lost 2 bases, with 9 bases between them. The CDR3 extends over 15 amino acids. The CDR3 sequence is CASSIGLGGNQPQHF. The DNA of the CDR3 is TGTGCCAGTAGTATAGGACTTGGGGGCAATCAGCCCCAGCATTTT.

Comments on this clone: The same CDR3 arises from other DNA sequences in this sample as well. The chain has TRBV4-1 and TRBJ2-7, with D possibly being TRBD1 (5 bases). Germline V CDR1 and CDR2: MGHRA, YSYEKL. The CDR3 is made up of 15 amino acids. The ends were cut back, 0 bases at V and 1 base at J, with 10 bases in the middle. The CDR3 spells CASSQDRGFSYEQYF. The CDR3 DNA is TGCGCCAGCAGCCAAGATAGGGGTTTTTCCTACGAGCAGTACTTC.

This clone showed up just once. The chain combines TRBV11-2 with TRBJ2-3; TRBD1 matches 10 bases. The V gene's germline CDR1 is SGHAT and CDR2 FQNNGV. The CDR3 sequence is 17 residues long. V was clipped by 1 base and J by 3 bases; unmatched bases: 7. CDR3: CASSLVGTGVSTDTQYF. The DNA of the CDR3 is TGTGCCAGCAGCTTAGTTGGGACAGGGGTTTCGACAGATACGCAGTATTTT. Looking up the rest from reference TRBV11-2 and TRBJ2-3 gives the full variable domain: EAGVAQSPRYKIIEKRQSVAFWCNPISGHATLYWYQQILGQGPKLLIQFQNNGVVDDSQLPKDRFSAERLKGVDSTLKIQPAKLEDSAVYLCASSLVGTGVSTDTQYFGPGTRLTVL.

This chain connects TRBV27 to TRBJ2-1; 7 bases are a match to TRBD2. After removal of 3 bases from V and 0 bases from J, the junction contained 11 bases not matched to a gene. The CDR3 has 18 residues. Germline V gene data show CDR1 as MNHEY and CDR2 as SMNVEV (reference sequence). This CDR3 reads CASSFKLASLSSYNEQFF. The CDR3 nucleotides read TGTGCCAGCAGTTTTAAACTAGCGAGCCTCAGCTCCTACAATGAGCAGTTCTTC.

The chain joins TRBV5-4 to TRBJ2-3; D call uncertain. This CDR3 contains 15 residues. V lost 3 bases, J lost 6 bases, and 17 bases lay in between. From germline, CDR1 is SGHNT and CDR2 YYREEE (reference sequence). The CDR3 loop is CASSSRLGSADTQYF. The CDR3 bases are TGTGCCAGCAGCTCCCGGTTGGGATCGGCGGATACGCAGTATTTT.

This chain links TRBV7-9 with TRBJ2-2; 9 positions match TRBD2. This CDR3 is built from 15 residues. The V gene end was trimmed by 3 bases and the J gene end by 4 bases; junction bases not matched to a gene: 3. CDR1 and CDR2 (germline): SEHNR, FQNEAQ (reference sequence). The CDR3 nucleotides read TGTGCCAGCAGCTTTAGCGGGAGCCTCACCGGGGAGCTGTTTTTT. It yields the protein CASSFSGSLTGELFF.

This chain links TRBV27 with TRBJ2-7; D may correspond to TRBD1 or TRBD2 (6 bases each). Germline V gives CDR1 MNHEY, CDR2 SMNVEV (reference sequence). This CDR3 spans 15 amino acids. Trimming pared 5 bases from V and 3 bases from J, leaving 17 bases between. The CDR3 DNA sequence: TGTGCCAGCAGTAGGGTAGGGGGGTCGAGCTACGAGCAGTACTTC. It yields the protein CASSRVGGSSYEQYF.

The chain combines TRBV19 with TRBJ2-7; D possibly uses TRBD1 or TRBD2 (5 bases each). Between the trimmed V and J ends, which lost 3 bases and 0 bases, there was a span of 15 bases. Germline CDR1 LNHDA, CDR2 SQIVND (reference sequence). The CDR3 has 16 amino acids. This CDR3 reads CASSIKPGTGSYEQYF. CDR3 DNA: TGTGCCAGTAGTATTAAGCCGGGGACGGGCTCCTACGAGCAGTACTTC.

This clone was observed a single time. The chain uses TRBV19 and TRBJ2-3; the D is unclear. V lost 4 bases and J 1 base, leaving 12 bases between the germline ends. CDR3 length: 15 residues. Per germline, CDR1 LNHDA and CDR2 SQIVND (reference sequence). The chain's CDR3 is CASSNPVEGTDTQYF. In nucleotides, the CDR3 is TGTGCCAGTAGTAACCCGGTTGAGGGCACAGATACGCAGTATTTT. Combining the CDR3 with reference TRBV19 and TRBJ2-3 gives the whole variable domain DGGITQSPKYLFRKEGQNVTLSCEQNLNHDAMYWYRQDPGQGLRLIYYSQIVNDFQKGDIAEGYSVSREKKESFPLTVTSAQKNPTAFYLCASSNPVEGTDTQYFGPGTRLTVL.

J is TRBJ1-5 and V is TRBV27, with unresolved D. Germline V gives CDR1 MNHEY, CDR2 SMNVEV (reference sequence). The V and J ends lost 5 bases and 1 base respectively, with 12 bases between them. CDR3 length: 15 amino acids. The CDR3 here is CASSRGMGSNQPQHF. The DNA for the CDR3 is TGTGCCAGCAGTAGAGGGATGGGGAGCAATCAGCCCCAGCATTTT.

The chain joins TRBV7-6 to TRBJ2-7, with TRBD1 identical over 7 bases. Germline V gives CDR1 SGHVS, CDR2 FNYEAQ. The V and J ends lost 2 bases and 5 bases, in that order; junction bases with no gene match: 15. This CDR3 spans 17 amino acids. CDR3 protein: CASSLSSDRAYQNEQYF. The CDR3, as DNA: TGTGCCAGCAGCTTATCATCTGACAGGGCCTATCAGAACGAGCAGTACTTC.

The J gene is TRBJ2-6, the V gene TRBV6-1; D uncertain. This CDR3 is built from 16 residues. Germline V gene lookup returns CDR1 MNHNS and CDR2 SASEGT. V lost 5 bases and J 1 base, leaving 12 bases between the germline ends. CDR3: CASSKGSESGANVLTF. CDR3 in DNA: TGTGCCAGCAGTAAAGGATCGGAATCTGGGGCCAACGTCCTGACTTTC.

The chain links TRBV9 to TRBJ2-7; weak D call: TRBD2 (5 bases). The germline V gene has CDR1 SGDLS and CDR2 YYNGEE. This CDR3 spans 12 amino acids. The V end was cut by 7 bases, the J end by 7 bases, with 15 bases between. As DNA, the CDR3 is TGTGCCAGCCGGGGTAAGGTGGGTGAGCAGTACTTC. This codes for CASRGKVGEQYF.